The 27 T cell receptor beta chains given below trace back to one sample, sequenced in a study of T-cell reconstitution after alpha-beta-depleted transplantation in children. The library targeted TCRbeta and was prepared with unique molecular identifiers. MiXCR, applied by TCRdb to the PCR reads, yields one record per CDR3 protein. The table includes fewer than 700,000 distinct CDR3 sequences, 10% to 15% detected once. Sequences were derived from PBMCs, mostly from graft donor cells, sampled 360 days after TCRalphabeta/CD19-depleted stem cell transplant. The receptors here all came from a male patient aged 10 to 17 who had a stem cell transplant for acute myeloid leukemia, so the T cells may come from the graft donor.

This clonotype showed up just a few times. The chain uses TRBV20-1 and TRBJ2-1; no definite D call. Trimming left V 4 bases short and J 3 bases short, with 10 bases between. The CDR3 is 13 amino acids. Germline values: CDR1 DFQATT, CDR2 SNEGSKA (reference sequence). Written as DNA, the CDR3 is TGCAGTGCTACCGAGCTCCGCTACAATGAGCAGTTCTTC. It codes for CSATELRYNEQFF.

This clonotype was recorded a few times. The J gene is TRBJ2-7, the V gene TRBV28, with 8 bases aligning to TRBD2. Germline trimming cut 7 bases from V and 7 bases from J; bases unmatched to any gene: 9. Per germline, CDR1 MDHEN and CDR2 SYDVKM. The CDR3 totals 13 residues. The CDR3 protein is CASMAGGLREQYF. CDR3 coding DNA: TGTGCCAGCATGGCGGGAGGACTCCGGGAGCAGTACTTC.

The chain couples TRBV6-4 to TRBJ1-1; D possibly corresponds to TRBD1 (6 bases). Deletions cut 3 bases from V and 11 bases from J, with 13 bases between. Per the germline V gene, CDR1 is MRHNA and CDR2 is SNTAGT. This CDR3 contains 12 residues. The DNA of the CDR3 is TGTGCCAGCAGTGATCAGCGAGGGGGGGCTTTCTTT. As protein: CASSDQRGGAFF.

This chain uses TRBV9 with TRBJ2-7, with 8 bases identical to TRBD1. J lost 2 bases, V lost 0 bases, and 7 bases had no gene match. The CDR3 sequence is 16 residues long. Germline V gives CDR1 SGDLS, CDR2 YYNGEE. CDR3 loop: CASSVGSTGGAYEQYF. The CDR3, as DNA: TGTGCCAGCAGCGTAGGGTCTACAGGGGGTGCCTACGAGCAGTACTTC.

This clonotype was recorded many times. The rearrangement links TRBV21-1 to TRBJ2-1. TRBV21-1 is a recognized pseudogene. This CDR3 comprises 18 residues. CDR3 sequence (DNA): TGTGCCAGCAGGTCCGGATCGCCTTCTTCATTGAGGCGCAATGAGCAGTTCTTC. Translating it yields CASRSGSPSSLRRNEQFF.

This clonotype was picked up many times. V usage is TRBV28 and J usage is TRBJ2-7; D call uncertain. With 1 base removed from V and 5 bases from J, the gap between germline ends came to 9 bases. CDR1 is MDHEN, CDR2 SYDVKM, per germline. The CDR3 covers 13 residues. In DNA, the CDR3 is TGTGCCAGCAGTTTATTGGTATTGAACGAGCAGTACTTC. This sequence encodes CASSLLVLNEQYF.

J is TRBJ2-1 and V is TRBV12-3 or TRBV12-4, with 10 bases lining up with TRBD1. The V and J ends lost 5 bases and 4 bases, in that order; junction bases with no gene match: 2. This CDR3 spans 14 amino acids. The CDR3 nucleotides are TGTGCCAGCAGTCGGGACAGGGGTTACAATGAGCAGTTCTTC. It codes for CASSRDRGYNEQFF.

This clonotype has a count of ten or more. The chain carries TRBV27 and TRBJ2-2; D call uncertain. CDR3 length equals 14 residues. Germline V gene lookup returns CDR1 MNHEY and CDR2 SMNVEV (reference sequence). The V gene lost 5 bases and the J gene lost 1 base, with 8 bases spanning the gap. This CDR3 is CASSQYMNTGELFF. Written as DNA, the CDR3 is TGTGCCAGCAGTCAATACATGAACACCGGGGAGCTGTTTTTT.

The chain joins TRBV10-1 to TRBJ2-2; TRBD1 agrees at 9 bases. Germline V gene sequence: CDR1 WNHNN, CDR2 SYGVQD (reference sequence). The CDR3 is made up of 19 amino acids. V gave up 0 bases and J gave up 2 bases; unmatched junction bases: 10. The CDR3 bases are TGCGCCAGCAGTGAGTCGTGGGACAGGGCCCCTTATAACACCGGGGAGCTGTTTTTT. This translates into CASSESWDRAPYNTGELFF.

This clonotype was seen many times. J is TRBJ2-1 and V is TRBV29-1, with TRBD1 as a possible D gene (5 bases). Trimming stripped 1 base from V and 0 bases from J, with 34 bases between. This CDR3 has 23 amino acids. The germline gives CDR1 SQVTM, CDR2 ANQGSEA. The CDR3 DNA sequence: TGCAGCGTTGAAGGGCCCTTGCGGTCGGCAGGGTTCACTGCTCTCAGCTCCTACAATGAGCAGTTCTTC. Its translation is CSVEGPLRSAGFTALSSYNEQFF.

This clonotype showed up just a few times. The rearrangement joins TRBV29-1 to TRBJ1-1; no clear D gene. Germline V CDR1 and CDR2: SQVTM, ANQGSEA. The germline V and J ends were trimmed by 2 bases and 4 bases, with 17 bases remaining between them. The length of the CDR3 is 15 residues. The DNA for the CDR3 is TGCAGCGTTGAAAAAATGTATCCGGCCGGCACTGAAGCTTTCTTT. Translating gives CSVEKMYPAGTEAFF.

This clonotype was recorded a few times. The CDR3 region is CASSAHRTTITDTQYF. In nucleotides, the CDR3 is TGTGCCAGCAGCGCCCACAGAACTACTATCACAGATACGCAGTATTTT. The V gene is TRBV7-2, the J gene TRBJ2-3; D gene uncertain. The V gene's germline CDR1 is SGHTA and CDR2 FQGNSA. V lost 5 bases to trimming and J lost 2 bases, with 17 bases between them. The CDR3 has 16 residues.

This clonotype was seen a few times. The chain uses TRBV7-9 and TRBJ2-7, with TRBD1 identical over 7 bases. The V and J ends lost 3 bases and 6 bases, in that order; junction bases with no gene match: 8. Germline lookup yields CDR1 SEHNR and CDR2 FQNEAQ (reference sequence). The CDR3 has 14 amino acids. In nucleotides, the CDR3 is TGTGCCAGCAGCTTCCCAGGGGGTGGAGGCGAGCAGTACTTC. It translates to CASSFPGGGGEQYF.

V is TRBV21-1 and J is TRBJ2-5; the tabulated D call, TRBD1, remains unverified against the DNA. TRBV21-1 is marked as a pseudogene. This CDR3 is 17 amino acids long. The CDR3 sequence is CASSKLRPGGPQETQYF. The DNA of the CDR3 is TGTGCCAGCAGCAAACTTCGGCCAGGGGGTCCCCAAGAGACCCAGTACTTC.

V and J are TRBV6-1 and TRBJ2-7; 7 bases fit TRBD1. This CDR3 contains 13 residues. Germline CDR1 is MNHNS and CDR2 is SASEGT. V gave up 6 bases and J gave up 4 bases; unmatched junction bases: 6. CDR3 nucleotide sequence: TGTGCCAGCAGAAAGACAGGGACGTACGAGCAGTACTTC. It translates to CASRKTGTYEQYF.

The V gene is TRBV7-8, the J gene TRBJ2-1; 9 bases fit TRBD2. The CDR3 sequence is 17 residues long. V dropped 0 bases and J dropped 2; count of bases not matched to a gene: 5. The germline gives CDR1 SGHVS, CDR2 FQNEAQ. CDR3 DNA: TGTGCCAGCAGCTTAGCGCGCGGCGGGAGGGCCTACAATGAGCAGTTCTTC. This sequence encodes CASSLARGGRAYNEQFF.

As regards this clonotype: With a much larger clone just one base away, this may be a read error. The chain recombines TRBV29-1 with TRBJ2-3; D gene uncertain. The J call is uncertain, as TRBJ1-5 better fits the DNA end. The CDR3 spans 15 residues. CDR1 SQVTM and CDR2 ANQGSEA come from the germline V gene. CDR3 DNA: TGCAGCGTTGAAGGACTAGCGGGAGGACGGGGTACGCAGCATTTT. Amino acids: CSVEGLAGGRGTQHF.

The CDR3 DNA sequence: TGCGCCAGCAGTCAACAAGGACGGATCTATGGCTACACCTTC. Translated: CASSQQGRIYGYTF. The chain recombines TRBV5-1 with TRBJ1-2; D unresolved. CDR1 SGHRS and CDR2 YFSETQ come from the germline V gene. The CDR3 totals 14 residues. Between the trimmed V and J ends, which lost 5 bases and 4 bases, there was a span of 15 bases.

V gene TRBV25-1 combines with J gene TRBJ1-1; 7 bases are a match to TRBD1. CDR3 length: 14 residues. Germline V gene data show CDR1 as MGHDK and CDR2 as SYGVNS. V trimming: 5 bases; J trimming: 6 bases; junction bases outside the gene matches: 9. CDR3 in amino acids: CASSPTSTGAEAFF. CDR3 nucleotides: TGTGCCAGCAGTCCCACAAGCACAGGGGCTGAAGCTTTCTTT.

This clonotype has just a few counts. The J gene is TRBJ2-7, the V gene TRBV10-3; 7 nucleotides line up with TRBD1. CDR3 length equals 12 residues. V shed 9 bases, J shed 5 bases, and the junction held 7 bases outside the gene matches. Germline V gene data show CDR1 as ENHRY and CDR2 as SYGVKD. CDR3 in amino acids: CAMGQLLNEQYF. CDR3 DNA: TGTGCCATGGGACAGCTATTAAACGAGCAGTACTTC.

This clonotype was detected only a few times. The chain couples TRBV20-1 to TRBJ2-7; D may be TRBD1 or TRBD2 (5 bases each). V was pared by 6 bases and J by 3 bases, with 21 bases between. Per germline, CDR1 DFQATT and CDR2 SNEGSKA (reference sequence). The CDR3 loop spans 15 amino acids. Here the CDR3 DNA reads TGCAGTGCCGAGGGGAGCCCTAAGGGTAACTACGAGCAGTACTTC. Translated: CSAEGSPKGNYEQYF.

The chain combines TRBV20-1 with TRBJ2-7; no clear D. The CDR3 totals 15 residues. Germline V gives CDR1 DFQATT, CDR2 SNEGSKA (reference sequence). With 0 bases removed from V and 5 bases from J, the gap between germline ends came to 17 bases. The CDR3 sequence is CSARDDRAQRDEQYF. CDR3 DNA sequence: TGCAGTGCTAGAGATGATAGGGCTCAAAGGGACGAGCAGTACTTC.

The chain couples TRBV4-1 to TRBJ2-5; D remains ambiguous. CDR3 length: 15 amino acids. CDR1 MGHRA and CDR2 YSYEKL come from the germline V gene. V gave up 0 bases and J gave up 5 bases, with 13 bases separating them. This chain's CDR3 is CASSQDLRSRETQYF. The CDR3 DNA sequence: TGCGCCAGCAGCCAAGATCTACGAAGCCGGGAGACCCAGTACTTC.

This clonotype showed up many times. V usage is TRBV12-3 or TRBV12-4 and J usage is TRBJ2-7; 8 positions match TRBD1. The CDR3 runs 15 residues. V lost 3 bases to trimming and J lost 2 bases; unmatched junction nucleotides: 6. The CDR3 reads CASSLVTGGTYEQYF. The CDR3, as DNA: TGTGCCAGCAGTTTGGTAACAGGGGGGACCTACGAGCAGTACTTC.

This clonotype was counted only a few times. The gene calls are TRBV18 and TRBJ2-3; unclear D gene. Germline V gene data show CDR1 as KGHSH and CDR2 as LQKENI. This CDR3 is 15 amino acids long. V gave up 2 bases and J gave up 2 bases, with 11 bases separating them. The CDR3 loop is CASSPIRTYTDTQYF. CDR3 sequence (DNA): TGTGCCAGCTCACCAATAAGGACCTACACAGATACGCAGTATTTT.

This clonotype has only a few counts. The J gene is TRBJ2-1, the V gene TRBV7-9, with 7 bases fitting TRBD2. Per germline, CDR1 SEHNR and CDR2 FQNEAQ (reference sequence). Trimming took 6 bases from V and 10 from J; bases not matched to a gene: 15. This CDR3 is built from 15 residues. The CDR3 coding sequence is TGTGCCAGCAGGTCTTTGACTAGCCGGACGGGGGAGCAGTTCTTC. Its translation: CASRSLTSRTGEQFF.

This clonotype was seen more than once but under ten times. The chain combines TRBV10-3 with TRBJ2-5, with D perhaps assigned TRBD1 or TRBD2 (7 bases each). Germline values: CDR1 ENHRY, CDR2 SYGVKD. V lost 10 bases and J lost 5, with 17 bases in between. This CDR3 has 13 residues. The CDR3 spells CATRQGGWETQYF. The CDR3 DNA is TGTGCCACCCGACAGGGAGGGTGGGAGACCCAGTACTTC.